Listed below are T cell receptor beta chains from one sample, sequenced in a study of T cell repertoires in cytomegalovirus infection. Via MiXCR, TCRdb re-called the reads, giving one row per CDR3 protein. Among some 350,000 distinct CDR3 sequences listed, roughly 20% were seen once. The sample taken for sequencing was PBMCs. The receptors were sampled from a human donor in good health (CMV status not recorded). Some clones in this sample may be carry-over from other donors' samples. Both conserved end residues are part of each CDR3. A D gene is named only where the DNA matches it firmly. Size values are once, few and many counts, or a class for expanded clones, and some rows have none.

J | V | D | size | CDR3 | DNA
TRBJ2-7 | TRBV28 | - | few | CASRPALSTHPYEQYF | TGTGCCAGCAGGCCCGCTTTGAGCACCCACCCCTACGAGCAGTACTTC
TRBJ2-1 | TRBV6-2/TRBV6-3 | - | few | CASSRSGGHHNEQFF | TGTGCCAGCAGCCGCTCGGGGGGCCACCACAATGAGCAGTTCTTC
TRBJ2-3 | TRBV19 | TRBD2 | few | CASSTAGGVTDTQYF | TGTGCCAGTAGTACTGCGGGAGGAGTCACAGATACGCAGTATTTT
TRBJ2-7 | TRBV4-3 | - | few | CASSPGSGSGVRQYF | TGCGCCAGCAGCCCCGGTTCGGGTAGCGGTGTGCGGCAGTACTTC
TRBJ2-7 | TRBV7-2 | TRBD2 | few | CASSLRSGAYEQYF | TGTGCCAGCAGCTTAAGAAGCGGGGCCTACGAGCAGTACTTC
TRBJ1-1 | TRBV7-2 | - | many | CASSLVMGPGAFF | TGTGCCAGCAGCCTCGTAATGGGCCCGGGGGCTTTCTTT
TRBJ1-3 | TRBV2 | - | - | CASSESGSGNTIYF | TGTGCCAGCAGTGAGTCAGGCTCTGGAAACACCATATATTTT
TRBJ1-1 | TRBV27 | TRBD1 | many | CASSLYRGRTEAFF | TGTGCCAGCAGTTTGTATAGGGGGCGAACTGAAGCTTTCTTT
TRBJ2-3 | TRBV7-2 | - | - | CASSQQPGGTDTQYF | TGTGCCAGCAGCCAGCAGCCCGGGGGTACAGATACGCAGTATTTT
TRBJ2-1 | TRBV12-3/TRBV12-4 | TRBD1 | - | CASSLVRGQQFF | TGTGCCAGCAGTTTGGTTAGGGGGCAGCAGTTCTTC
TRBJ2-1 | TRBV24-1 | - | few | CATSDPVRDHPGEQFF | TGTGCCACCAGTGACCCCGTTCGGGACCATCCCGGTGAGCAGTTCTTC
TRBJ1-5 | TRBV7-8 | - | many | CASSLVGNQPQHF | TGTGCCAGCAGCTTAGTGGGGAATCAGCCCCAGCATTTT
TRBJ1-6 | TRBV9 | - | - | CASSVARDNNSPLHF | TGTGCCAGCAGCGTCGCACGGGACAATAATTCACCCCTCCACTTT
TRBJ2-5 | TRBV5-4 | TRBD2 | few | CASSSGTSGRQETQYF | TGTGCCAGCAGCTCTGGGACTAGCGGGAGGCAAGAGACCCAGTACTTC
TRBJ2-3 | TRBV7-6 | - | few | CASSLDASGGTDTQYF | TGTGCCAGCAGCTTAGATGCATCAGGAGGCACAGATACGCAGTATTTT
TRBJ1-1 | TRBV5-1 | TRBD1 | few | CASSLETGTTEAFF | TGCGCCAGCAGCTTGGAGACAGGGACGACTGAAGCTTTCTTT
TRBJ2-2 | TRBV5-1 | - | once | CASRKAEGTGELFF | TGCGCCAGCAGAAAAGCGGAGGGAACCGGGGAGCTGTTTTTT
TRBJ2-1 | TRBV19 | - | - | CASRGVGPRLNEQFF | TGTGCCAGTAGGGGGGTAGGGCCCCGTCTCAATGAGCAGTTCTTC
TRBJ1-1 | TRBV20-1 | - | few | CSARDEGGLAFF | TGCAGTGCTAGAGACGAAGGGGGGTTAGCTTTCTTT
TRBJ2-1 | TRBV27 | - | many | CASSPRVGSYNEQFF | TGTGCCAGCAGTCCTAGGGTAGGGAGCTACAATGAGCAGTTCTTC
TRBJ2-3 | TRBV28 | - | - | CASSLIVVAHTQYF | TGTGCCAGCAGTTTAATCGTGGTAGCACATACGCAGTATTTT
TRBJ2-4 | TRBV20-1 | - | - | CSARGGVAKNIQYF | TGCAGTGCTAGAGGCGGCGTAGCCAAAAACATTCAGTACTTC
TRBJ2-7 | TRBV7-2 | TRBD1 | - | CASSSTGSYEQYF | TGTGCCAGCAGCTCGACAGGGAGCTACGAGCAGTACTTC
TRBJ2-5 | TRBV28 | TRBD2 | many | CASSFGGTGETQYF | TGTGCCAGCAGTTTCGGGGGGACGGGGGAGACCCAGTACTTC
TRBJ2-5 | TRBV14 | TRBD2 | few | CASSHPSGGETQYF | TGTGCCAGCAGCCACCCTAGCGGGGGAGAGACCCAGTACTTC
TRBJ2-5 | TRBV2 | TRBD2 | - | CASIGGRLGETQYF | TGTGCCAGCATAGGCGGGAGGCTGGGCGAGACCCAGTACTTC
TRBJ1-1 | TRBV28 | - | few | CASSPTAGSVEAFF | TGTGCCAGCAGTCCGACCGCAGGGAGTGTAGAAGCTTTCTTT
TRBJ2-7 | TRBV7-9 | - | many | CASSLEDQSYEQYF | TGTGCCAGCAGCTTAGAGGATCAGAGTTACGAGCAGTACTTC
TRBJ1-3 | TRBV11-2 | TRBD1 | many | CASSPRDREYTIYF | TGTGCCAGCAGCCCCCGGGACAGGGAATACACCATATATTTT
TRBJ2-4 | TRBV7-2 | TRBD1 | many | CARDRVDIQYF | TGTGCCAGGGACAGGGTTGACATTCAGTACTTC
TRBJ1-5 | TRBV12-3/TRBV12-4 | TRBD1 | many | CASRWTGDQPQHF | TGTGCCAGCAGGTGGACAGGGGATCAGCCCCAGCATTTT
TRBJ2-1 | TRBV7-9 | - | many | CASSSRRDSGRNEQFF | TGTGCCAGCAGCTCCCGGCGGGACTCCGGCCGGAATGAGCAGTTCTTC
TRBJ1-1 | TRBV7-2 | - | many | CASSSRVLGRTEAFF | TGTGCCAGCAGCTCCAGGGTATTGGGTCGAACTGAAGCTTTCTTT
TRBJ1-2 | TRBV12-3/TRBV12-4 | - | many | CASSQTFGGPYGYTF | TGTGCCAGCAGTCAGACCTTCGGGGGTCCCTATGGCTACACCTTC
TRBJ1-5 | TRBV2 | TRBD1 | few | CASSKDRANQPQHF | TGTGCCAGCAGTAAGGACAGGGCAAATCAGCCCCAGCATTTT
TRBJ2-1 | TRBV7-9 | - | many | CASSLVGGNNEQFF | TGTGCCAGCAGCTTAGTCGGCGGGAACAATGAGCAGTTCTTC
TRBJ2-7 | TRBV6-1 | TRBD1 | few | CASRGRDRVGEQYF | TGTGCCAGCAGGGGCAGAGACAGGGTGGGCGAGCAGTACTTC
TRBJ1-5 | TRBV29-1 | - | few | CSVEVQGTEYNQPQHF | TGCAGCGTTGAAGTGCAGGGCACGGAGTACAATCAGCCCCAGCATTTT
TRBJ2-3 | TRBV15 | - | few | CATARGLDTQYF | TGTGCCACGGCCAGGGGTCTCGATACGCAGTATTTT
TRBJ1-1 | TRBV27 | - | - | CASSWDGMNTEAFF | TGTGCCAGCAGTTGGGACGGTATGAACACTGAAGCTTTCTTT
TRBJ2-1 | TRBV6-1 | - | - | CASSYPPWNEQFF | TGTGCCAGCAGTTATCCCCCTTGGAATGAGCAGTTCTTC
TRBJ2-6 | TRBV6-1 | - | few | CASIPDPGANVLTF | TGTGCCAGCATCCCGGATCCGGGGGCCAACGTCCTGACTTTC
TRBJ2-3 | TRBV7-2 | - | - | CASSSQTGFTDTQYF | TGTGCCAGCAGCTCCCAGACAGGATTCACAGATACGCAGTATTTT
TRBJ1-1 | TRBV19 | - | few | CASSISRALDTEAFF | TGTGCCAGTAGTATCTCCAGGGCCCTGGACACTGAAGCTTTCTTT
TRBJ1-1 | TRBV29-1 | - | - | CSVDRANTEAFF | TGCAGCGTTGATCGGGCGAACACTGAAGCTTTCTTT
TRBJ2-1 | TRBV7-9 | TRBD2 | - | CASSSGLAEYNEQFF | TGTGCCAGCAGCTCCGGGCTAGCGGAATACAATGAGCAGTTCTTC
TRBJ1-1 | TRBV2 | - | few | CASKRQSTEAFF | TGTGCCAGCAAAAGGCAAAGCACTGAAGCTTTCTTT
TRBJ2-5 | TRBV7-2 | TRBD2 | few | CASSPPVRGGGETQYF | TGTGCCAGCAGCCCTCCCGTGCGGGGGGGCGGGGAGACCCAGTACTTC
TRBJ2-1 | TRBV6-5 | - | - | CASSYRTSRNEQFF | TGTGCCAGCAGTTACAGGACAAGTCGCAATGAGCAGTTCTTC
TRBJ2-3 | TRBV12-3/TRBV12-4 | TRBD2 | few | CASSLARLADTSTDTQYF | TGTGCCAGCAGTTTAGCCCGACTAGCGGATACTAGCACAGATACGCAGTATTTT
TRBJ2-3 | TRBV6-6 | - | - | CASSYDSTDTQYF | TGTGCCAGCAGTTACGACTCCACAGATACGCAGTATTTT
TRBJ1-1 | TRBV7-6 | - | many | CASSLGGGEAFF | TGTGCCAGCAGCCTAGGGGGGGGCGAAGCTTTCTTT
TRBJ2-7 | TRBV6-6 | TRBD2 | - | CASRLTSGRYEQYF | TGTGCCAGCAGGCTGACTAGCGGGAGGTACGAGCAGTACTTC
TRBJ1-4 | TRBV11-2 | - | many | CASSLQAATNEKLFF | TGTGCCAGCAGCTTGCAGGCCGCAACTAATGAAAAACTGTTTTTT